One sample yielded the 15 T cell receptor beta chains listed below, sequenced in a study of cytomegalovirus exposure and HLA in healthy donors. Assay: immunoSEQ multiplex PCR; the TCRdb copy retains only in-frame clones and omits some. The sample holds tens of thousands of clones; 90% to 96% are singletons and the top ten take over 1.5%. The sequenced material came from PBMCs. All receptors come from a young man in good health and CMV-seropositive.

This chain uses TRBV4-1 with TRBJ2-7; 8 bases are shared with TRBD1. Germline CDR1 and CDR2: MGHRA and YSYEKL. This CDR3 region has 16 residues. Trimming took 0 bases from V and 0 from J; bases not matched to a gene: 4. This chain's CDR3 is CASSQDRGTGSYEQYF. CDR3 nucleotide sequence: TGCGCCAGCAGCCAAGATAGGGGGACAGGCTCCTACGAGCAGTACTTC.

This CDR3 reads CASSPGTSGSVHEQFF. DNA of the CDR3: TGTGCCAGCAGCCCCGGGACTAGCGGGAGTGTCCATGAGCAGTTCTTC. The V call is TRBV4-2, the J call TRBJ2-1, with 14 bases aligning to TRBD2. V lost 4 bases and J lost 8; bases outside the gene matches: 7. Germline CDR1 reads LGHNA; CDR2 reads YNFKEQ. This CDR3 comprises 16 residues.

The V and J genes are TRBV9 and TRBJ2-3; TRBD2 might be the D (7 bases). CDR1 is SGDLS, CDR2 YYNGEE, per germline. The CDR3 spans 14 residues. V shed 9 bases and J shed 2 bases, with 16 bases lying between them. The CDR3 protein is CATTRGGYTDTQYF. CDR3 DNA sequence: TGTGCCACGACGAGGGGGGGATACACAGATACGCAGTATTTT.

The chain links TRBV19 to TRBJ2-7; D is undetermined. The length of the CDR3 is 15 residues. The germline V and J ends were trimmed by 1 base and 0 bases, with 10 bases remaining between them. The germline CDR1 and CDR2 sequences are LNHDA and SQIVND (reference sequence). CDR3 sequence (DNA): TGTGCCAGTAGTATAGGAGGCACGGGCTCCTACGAGCAGTACTTC. Protein product: CASSIGGTGSYEQYF.

This clone was observed a handful of times. J is TRBJ2-6 and V is TRBV19; no clear D gene. Per germline, CDR1 LNHDA and CDR2 SQIVND (reference sequence). This CDR3 contains 15 residues. V lost 3 bases, J lost 1 base, and 7 bases lay in between. The CDR3: CASSIGGSGANVLTF. CDR3 nucleotide sequence: TGTGCCAGTAGTATCGGCGGATCTGGGGCCAACGTCCTGACTTTC.

The chain employs TRBV14 and TRBJ2-3; D gene uncertain. The CDR3 runs 14 residues. CDR1 is SGHDN, CDR2 FVKESK, per germline. Trimming took 1 base from V and 7 from J, leaving 12 bases between them. CDR3 DNA: TGTGCCAGCAGCCAAGGCACTCCGTCATATACGCAGTATTTT. Translating it yields CASSQGTPSYTQYF.

This clone has just one count. A far larger clone is off by one base, so a read error is likely. The rearrangement joins TRBV4-2 to TRBJ1-5; possible D gene TRBD1, 6 bases. Per germline, CDR1 LGHNA and CDR2 YNFKEQ. Trimming removed 3 bases from V and 9 bases from J, with 15 bases in between. The CDR3 totals 14 residues. CDR3 loop: CASSQRTEGTPQHF. The DNA of the CDR3 is TGTGCCAGCAGCCAGCGGACAGAGGGTACGCCCCAGCATTTT.

This sequence joins TRBV6-5 and TRBJ1-1; 9 nucleotides agree with TRBD1. J lost 5 bases, V lost 3 bases, and 4 bases had no gene match. Germline V gene data show CDR1 as MNHEY and CDR2 as SVGAGI. The CDR3 runs to 14 residues. CDR3 sequence: CASSYLDRGTEAFF. In nucleotides, the CDR3 is TGTGCCAGCAGTTATCTAGACAGGGGGACTGAAGCTTTCTTT.

The chain is built from TRBV7-2 and TRBJ1-1; no firm D call. CDR3 length: 14 residues. The germline V gene has CDR1 SGHTA and CDR2 FQGNSA. V was clipped by 5 bases and J by 3 bases, with 13 bases between them. CDR3 loop: CASSPISGDTEAFF. In DNA, the CDR3 is TGTGCCAGCAGCCCGATATCGGGAGACACTGAAGCTTTCTTT.

CDR3 loop: CASRSFRAQYF. CDR3 in DNA: TGTGCCAGCAGGTCTTTTCGGGCCCAGTACTTC. V and J are TRBV11-2 and TRBJ2-5, with D hard to call. Trimming stripped 6 bases from V and 9 bases from J, with 11 bases between. The germline gives CDR1 SGHAT, CDR2 FQNNGV. This CDR3 region has 11 residues.

The chain employs TRBV7-2 and TRBJ2-3, with 7 bases lining up with TRBD2. The CDR3 is 14 amino acids. In germline, CDR1 is SGHTA, CDR2 FQGNSA. With 3 bases clipped from V and 6 bases from J, the junction kept 6 bases outside the gene matches. The DNA of the CDR3 is TGTGCCAGCAGCTTCGGCGGGAGACCGGATACGCAGTATTTT. Amino acid sequence: CASSFGGRPDTQYF.

The V gene is TRBV7-8, the J gene TRBJ2-1, with D possibly matching TRBD2 (5 bases). Trimming took off 5 bases at V and 8 bases at J, with 13 bases between the two ends. Germline V lookup: CDR1 SGHVS, CDR2 FQNEAQ. This CDR3 is 13 amino acids long. The CDR3 DNA sequence: TGTGCCAGCAGCCACCCAGGACTCCATGAGCAGTTCTTC. Amino acids: CASSHPGLHEQFF.

The chain combines TRBV27 with TRBJ1-2, with D uncertain. V dropped 3 bases and J dropped 0 bases, with 5 bases sitting between them. Germline-derived CDR1 and CDR2 are MNHEY and SMNVEV (reference sequence). CDR3 size: 13 residues. As DNA, the CDR3 is TGTGCCAGCAGTTTGTCGGCTAACTATGGCTACACCTTC. Its translation is CASSLSANYGYTF.

The chain uses TRBV4-1 and TRBJ1-5; D perhaps matches TRBD1 (5 bases). The CDR3 has 15 amino acids. Germline values: CDR1 MGHRA, CDR2 YSYEKL. Trimming removed 1 base at V and 4 bases at J, with 11 bases between. The CDR3, as DNA: TGCGCCAGCAGCCAAGGTCAGGGAGGGAATCAGCCCCAGCATTTT. Translated: CASSQGQGGNQPQHF.

This clone was observed once. The J gene is TRBJ2-5, the V gene TRBV12-5, with D possibly being TRBD2 (6 bases). Looked up from germline, CDR1 is LGHNT and CDR2 is FRNRAP. CDR3 length: 16 residues. Trimming cost V 1 base and J 5 bases, with 17 bases left between them. The CDR3: CASGLGTSTGAETQYF. The CDR3 bases are TGTGCTAGTGGTTTGGGTACATCAACGGGAGCCGAGACCCAGTACTTC.